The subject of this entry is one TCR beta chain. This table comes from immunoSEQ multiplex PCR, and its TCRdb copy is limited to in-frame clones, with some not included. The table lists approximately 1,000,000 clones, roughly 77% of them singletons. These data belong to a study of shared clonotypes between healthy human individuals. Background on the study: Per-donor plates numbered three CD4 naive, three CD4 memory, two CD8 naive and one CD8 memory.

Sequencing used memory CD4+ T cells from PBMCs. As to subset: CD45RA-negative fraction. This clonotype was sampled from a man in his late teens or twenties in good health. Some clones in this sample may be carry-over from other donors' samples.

CDR3 bases: TGTGCCAGCATCAGCGGGAGCCCTAGCACAGATACGCAGTATTTT. As protein: CASISGSPSTDTQYF. The chain links TRBV28 to TRBJ2-3; TRBD2 matches at 8 bases. CDR3 length equals 15 residues. Trimming took 7 bases from V and 0 from J; bases not matched to a gene: 6. Germline loops: CDR1 MDHEN, CDR2 SYDVKM.